This entry lists 2 T cell receptor beta chains sequenced from one sample in a study of blood T cell repertoires in COVID-19. Clones were read by immunoSEQ multiplex PCR, and TCRdb kept only the in-frame ones, dropping some. The sample shows approximately 240,000 clones, roughly 84% of them seen only once. The sequenced sample was peripheral blood. Receptors were obtained from a woman aged 55-69 years who had recovered from COVID-19.

The V gene is TRBV7-3, the J gene TRBJ2-1; D not resolved. This CDR3 region has 13 residues. Germline V CDR1 and CDR2: SGHTA, FQGTGA. V shed 1 base and J shed 4 bases, with 5 bases lying between them. The CDR3 DNA reads TGTGCCAGCAGCTTAAGTGCGTACAATGAGCAGTTCTTC. Translated: CASSLSAYNEQFF.

This clone has just one count. The chain carries TRBV18 and TRBJ2-5, with D maybe TRBD2 (5 bases). The V end was cut by 6 bases, the J end by 5 bases, with 22 bases between. Germline V CDR1 and CDR2: KGHSH, LQKENI. The CDR3 spans 16 residues. CDR3 region: CASSSLADLGRETQYF. In nucleotides, the CDR3 is TGTGCCAGCTCCTCCCTAGCCGACCTAGGGCGGGAGACCCAGTACTTC.